Following are 32 T cell receptor beta chains from one sample sequenced in a study of blood T cells in healthy people across ages. Alongside a J-beta primer mix, a sample-barcoded 5' primer served in a second PCR lasting about 7 to 12 cycles. From the 5' RACE reads, TCRdb called clonotypes with MiXCR, one entry per CDR3 protein. This table has hundreds of thousands of distinct CDR3 sequences, 20% to 25% appearing once. The sample was also linked to a second study, of T cells of mothers and their children.

The sequencing sample was made of blood. These receptors were obtained from a boy aged 5-17 years in good health.

V gene TRBV28 combines with J gene TRBJ1-2, with D perhaps TRBD1 (6 bases). V dropped 4 bases and J dropped 6 bases, with 18 bases sitting between them. CDR3 length: 15 amino acids. Germline assignment: CDR1 MDHEN and CDR2 SYDVKM. For the CDR3, the DNA is TGTGCCAGCAGTTACAAGAGGGGGGGAATTGATGGCTACACCTTC. Its protein product is CASSYKRGGIDGYTF.

This chain joins TRBV7-2 and TRBJ1-5; D uncertain. Germline V CDR1 and CDR2: SGHTA, FQGNSA. The CDR3 consists of 14 residues. Trimming took off 6 bases at V and 0 bases at J, with 9 bases between the two ends. The CDR3 spells CASRAPGSNQPQHF. CDR3 DNA sequence: TGTGCCAGCAGGGCCCCAGGTAGCAATCAGCCCCAGCATTTT.

The rearrangement uses TRBV7-9 and TRBJ2-5; the D call may be TRBD1 or TRBD2 (6 bases each). TRBJ2-1 matches the DNA end more closely, so the J call is doubtful. The length of the CDR3 is 16 residues. The germline V gene encodes CDR1 SEHNR and CDR2 FQNEAQ (reference sequence). CDR3 sequence reads: CASKGGSGAPYNEQFF. In nucleotides, the CDR3 is TGTGCCAGCAAAGGGGGGTCAGGGGCGCCTTACAATGAGCAGTTCTTC.

This clonotype occurred a few times. This sequence joins TRBV27 and TRBJ1-6; D is undetermined. Deletions cut 5 bases from V and 7 bases from J, with 12 bases between. The CDR3 sequence is 14 residues long. The V gene's germline CDR1 is MNHEY and CDR2 SMNVEV (reference sequence). For the CDR3, the DNA is TGTGCCAGCAGTCCGAGAGGGTACAATTCACCCCTCCACTTT. It translates to CASSPRGYNSPLHF.

The chain links TRBV11-2 to TRBJ1-1; no definite D call. Germline values: CDR1 SGHAT, CDR2 FQNNGV. V shed 4 bases and J shed 4 bases, with 13 bases lying between them. The length of the CDR3 is 14 residues. CDR3 sequence: CASSSQGLSTEAFF. Here the CDR3 DNA reads TGTGCCAGCAGCTCCCAAGGTCTTTCCACTGAAGCTTTCTTT.

The rearrangement links TRBV7-2 to TRBJ2-3, with 8 bases aligning to TRBD2. This CDR3 contains 14 residues. With V trimmed by 3 bases and J by 5 bases, 4 bases remained unmatched. Per the germline V gene, CDR1 is SGHTA and CDR2 is FQGNSA. Here the CDR3 DNA reads TGTGCCAGCAGCTTCGGGGGGGCCGGAGATACGCAGTATTTT. This translates into CASSFGGAGDTQYF. Drawing the rest from reference TRBV7-2 and TRBJ2-3, the complete variable domain is GAGVSQSPSNKVTEKGKDVELRCDPISGHTALYWYRQSLGQGLEFLIYFQGNSAPDKSGLPSDRFSAERTGGSVSTLTIQRTQQEDSAVYLCASSFGGAGDTQYFGPGTRLTVL.

The rearrangement uses TRBV20-1 and TRBJ2-3; D is uncertain. The CDR3 totals 12 residues. The V end lost 3 bases, the J end lost 1 base, and 5 bases lay between the germline ends. Germline CDR1 DFQATT, CDR2 SNEGSKA (reference sequence). CDR3 DNA: TGCAGTGCTAGTTTACGCACAGATACGCAGTATTTT. This sequence encodes CSASLRTDTQYF.

This clonotype was seen ten or more times. This rearrangement joins TRBV7-2 to TRBJ2-5; D is undetermined. V gave up 0 bases and J gave up 5 bases, with 7 bases separating them. Germline-derived CDR1 and CDR2 are SGHTA and FQGNSA. The CDR3 length is 13 residues. This CDR3 reads CASSLAPGETQYF. The CDR3 DNA reads as TGTGCCAGCAGCTTAGCTCCTGGGGAGACCCAGTACTTC.

This clonotype has just a few counts. This chain links TRBV10-3 with TRBJ2-7, with TRBD2 matching over 9 bases. Germline V CDR1 and CDR2: ENHRY, SYGVKD. This CDR3 is 16 amino acids long. V lost 3 bases and J lost 2; bases outside the gene matches: 8. CDR3 sequence: CAISDPSGKYPYEQYF. In DNA, the CDR3 is TGTGCCATCAGTGACCCTAGCGGGAAGTACCCCTACGAGCAGTACTTC.

This clonotype was picked up a small number of times. CDR3 DNA: TGCAGCGTTGAAGAGACGGTCATGAACACTGAAGCTTTCTTT. Translating gives CSVEETVMNTEAFF. The V call is TRBV29-1, the J call TRBJ1-1; D unclear. The germline V gene encodes CDR1 SQVTM and CDR2 ANQGSEA. The CDR3 is 14 residues long. Deletions cut 0 bases from V and 0 bases from J, with 8 bases between.

This chain connects TRBV7-6 to TRBJ2-3; 10 bases align to TRBD1. V lost 1 base and J lost 5; bases outside the gene matches: 6. The CDR3 is 16 amino acids. Germline lookup yields CDR1 SGHVS and CDR2 FNYEAQ. This CDR3 reads CASSLEGQGSGDTQYF. In DNA form, the CDR3 reads TGTGCCAGCAGCTTAGAGGGACAGGGGTCGGGAGATACGCAGTATTTT.

The table lists this clonotype with a few counts. The gene calls are TRBV7-9 and TRBJ2-3; 9 bases map to TRBD2. J was trimmed by 4 bases and V by 5 bases; bases with no gene match: 7. This CDR3 spans 15 amino acids. CDR1 and CDR2 from the germline V gene are SEHNR and FQNEAQ (reference sequence). Written as DNA, the CDR3 is TGTGCCAGCAGCCCGCGGGAGGGCCCGGCAGATACGCAGTATTTT. Translated: CASSPREGPADTQYF.

The CDR3 region has the DNA TGTGCCAGCAGCGTAGGCGGGGTTAGTGAAAAACTGTTTTTT. Protein sequence: CASSVGGVSEKLFF. The rearrangement joins TRBV7-8 to TRBJ1-4; D gene ambiguous. Germline-derived CDR1 and CDR2 are SGHVS and FQNEAQ. The CDR3 runs 14 residues. V was cut by 5 bases and J by 7 bases, with 14 bases left in between.

The chain carries TRBV28 and TRBJ2-5, with TRBD2 matching 9 bases. This CDR3 spans 18 amino acids. Germline CDR1 reads MDHEN; CDR2 reads SYDVKM. The V segment lost 4 bases and the J segment 2 bases; nucleotides outside the gene matches: 14. CDR3 sequence: CASSSPGDSGSGQETQYF. The CDR3 DNA follows: TGTGCCAGCAGTTCCCCCGGGGATAGCGGGAGTGGTCAAGAGACCCAGTACTTC.

This clonotype was seen a few times. The chain recombines TRBV29-1 with TRBJ2-5; no reliable D call. This CDR3 has 11 amino acids. V gave up 5 bases and J gave up 3 bases, with 7 bases separating them. Looked up from germline, CDR1 is SQVTM and CDR2 is ANQGSEA. In DNA, the CDR3 is TGCAGCGTTCGGCAGGAAGAGACCCAGTACTTC. It specifies CSVRQEETQYF.

The V call is TRBV6-1, the J call TRBJ2-7; D not certain. Germline CDR1 and CDR2: MNHNS and SASEGT. This CDR3 is 14 amino acids long. Trimming removed 0 bases at V and 6 bases at J, with 12 bases between. The CDR3 bases are TGTGCCAGCAGTGAAGCGGCCCTTGGTTTCGAGCAGTACTTC. This codes for CASSEAALGFEQYF.

A few counts support this clonotype. The chain is built from TRBV29-1 and TRBJ2-7; D gene uncertain. The J call could be wrong; TRBJ2-1 is a better fit for the DNA end. This CDR3 contains 11 residues. CDR1 SQVTM and CDR2 ANQGSEA come from the germline V gene. In DNA form, the CDR3 reads TGCAGCGTAAGAGGAGCGAATGAGCAGTTCTTC. Residues: CSVRGANEQFF.

This clonotype has more than one count but fewer than ten. The J gene is TRBJ2-7, the V gene TRBV9, with 10 positions matching TRBD2. Germline V gives CDR1 SGDLS, CDR2 YYNGEE. This CDR3 has 14 residues. V was clipped by 4 bases and J by 5 bases; unmatched bases: 6. CDR3 in DNA: TGTGCCAGCAGCATAAGCGGGGGGGCGGACGAGCAGTACTTC. Translation gives CASSISGGADEQYF. Full variable domain (missing parts from reference TRBV9 and TRBJ2-7): DSGVTQTPKHLITATGQRVTLRCSPRSGDLSVYWYQQSLDQGLQFLIQYYNGEERAKGNILERFSAQQFPDLHSELNLSSLELGDSALYFCASSISGGADEQYFGPGTRLTVT.

The CDR3 is CASSYSSSGGGETQYF. Written as DNA, the CDR3 is TGTGCCAGCAGTTACAGTAGTTCCGGGGGAGGAGAGACCCAGTACTTC. The chain carries TRBV6-5 and TRBJ2-5, with D maybe TRBD2 (6 bases). Trimming left V 2 bases short and J 4 bases short, with 17 bases between. Germline-derived CDR1 and CDR2 are MNHEY and SVGAGI. The CDR3 spans 16 residues.

This clonotype was recorded only once. The rearrangement joins TRBV29-1 to TRBJ2-1; no clear D gene. CDR3 length: 12 amino acids. V dropped 3 bases and J dropped 7 bases, with 10 bases sitting between them. Germline V gives CDR1 SQVTM, CDR2 ANQGSEA. The CDR3 protein is CSVEGKWNEQFF. DNA for the CDR3: TGCAGCGTTGAGGGCAAGTGGAATGAGCAGTTCTTC.

The chain is built from TRBV20-1 and TRBJ2-7; a possible D gene is TRBD1 (5 bases). Germline assignment: CDR1 DFQATT and CDR2 SNEGSKA (reference sequence). V lost 0 bases, J lost 7 bases, and 25 bases lay in between. The CDR3 covers 17 residues. The CDR3 sequence: CSARDQGSRGRMGEQYF. Written as DNA, the CDR3 is TGCAGTGCTAGAGATCAGGGCAGTAGGGGCCGGATGGGGGAGCAGTACTTC.

This chain links TRBV7-2 with TRBJ2-1, with TRBD2 identical over 8 bases. This CDR3 region has 15 residues. With 3 bases clipped from V and 8 bases from J, the junction kept 9 bases outside the gene matches. Germline V gene sequence: CDR1 SGHTA, CDR2 FQGNSA. This chain's CDR3 is CASSFGGALRDEQFF. CDR3 DNA: TGTGCCAGCAGCTTCGGGGGGGCCTTAAGAGATGAGCAGTTCTTC.

The DNA for the CDR3 is TGCAGTGCTCCTTCAACTAGCGGGAGCGATGAGCAGTACTTC. Its translation is CSAPSTSGSDEQYF. The chain couples TRBV20-1 to TRBJ2-7, with 11 bases lining up with TRBD2. This CDR3 is built from 14 residues. The V and J ends lost 5 bases and 7 bases, in that order; junction bases with no gene match: 10. Germline V gene sequence: CDR1 DFQATT, CDR2 SNEGSKA (reference sequence).

This clonotype was counted a few times. CDR3: CASSEQGNQETQYF. CDR3 nucleotides: TGTGCCAGCAGTGAACAGGGAAACCAAGAGACCCAGTACTTC. J is TRBJ2-5 and V is TRBV25-1, with a tentative D call TRBD1 (5 bases). V lost 2 bases to trimming and J lost 0 bases, with 7 bases between them. The CDR3 runs to 14 residues. From germline, CDR1 is MGHDK and CDR2 SYGVNS.

This clonotype was counted a few times. The chain links TRBV12-3 or TRBV12-4 to TRBJ1-1; a possible D gene is TRBD1 (6 bases). The CDR3 has 15 amino acids. Trimming took 6 bases from V and 3 from J, leaving 17 bases between them. The CDR3 DNA follows: TGTGCCAGCAGATTGACAGGCGAGGGGGACACTGAAGCTTTCTTT. It is translated as CASRLTGEGDTEAFF.

Only a few counts were recorded for this clonotype. The chain couples TRBV29-1 to TRBJ2-2, with 9 positions matching TRBD1. The length of the CDR3 is 13 residues. J lost 6 bases, V lost 5 bases, and 4 bases had no gene match. Germline V CDR1 and CDR2: SQVTM, ANQGSEA. The CDR3 region is CSVSTGGSGELFF. The CDR3 DNA follows: TGCAGCGTTTCGACAGGGGGGTCCGGGGAGCTGTTTTTT.

This chain uses TRBV7-9 with TRBJ1-4, with unresolved D. V dropped 4 bases and J dropped 8 bases, with 11 bases sitting between them. CDR1 is SEHNR and CDR2 is FQNEAQ in the germline V gene (reference sequence). The CDR3 covers 13 residues. CDR3 region: CASSSFSGEKLFF. The DNA for the CDR3 is TGTGCCAGCAGCTCCTTCTCGGGGGAAAAACTGTTTTTT. Based on the CDR3 plus reference TRBV7-9 and TRBJ1-4, the full variable domain is DTGVSQNPRHKITKRGQNVTFRCDPISEHNRLYWYRQTLGQGPEFLTYFQNEAQLEKSRLLSDRFSAERPKGSFSTLEIQRTEQGDSAMYLCASSSFSGEKLFFGSGTQLSVL.

This sequence joins TRBV20-1 and TRBJ2-1; TRBD2 agrees at 7 bases. After removal of 2 bases from V and 1 base from J, the junction contained 8 bases not matched to a gene. Germline assignment: CDR1 DFQATT and CDR2 SNEGSKA (reference sequence). The CDR3 has 16 residues. In DNA, the CDR3 is TGCAGTGCTAGATCACGGGGCGGGAGTTCCTACAATGAGCAGTTCTTC. Its protein is CSARSRGGSSYNEQFF.

The chain links TRBV12-5 to TRBJ1-1; 9 bases fit TRBD1. Germline V gene data show CDR1 as LGHNT and CDR2 as FRNRAP. The CDR3 is made up of 18 amino acids. Trimming took 0 bases from V and 1 from J; bases not matched to a gene: 9. For the CDR3, the DNA is TGTGCTAGTGGTTTGGTACTAACGGACAGGGGACCGAACACTGAAGCTTTCTTT. Its translation is CASGLVLTDRGPNTEAFF.

The chain is built from TRBV7-8 and TRBJ1-5, with 9 bases that match TRBD1. CDR3 length equals 21 residues. The V gene's germline CDR1 is SGHVS and CDR2 FQNEAQ. The V segment lost 4 bases and the J segment 0 bases; nucleotides outside the gene matches: 19. The CDR3 DNA is TGTGCCAGCAGCTCGAGGCGGCTGGGACAGGGTATCCGGAATAGCAATCAGCCCCAGCATTTT. As protein: CASSSRRLGQGIRNSNQPQHF.

In this sample, this clonotype turned up a few times. This rearrangement joins TRBV9 to TRBJ2-5; 8 bases align to TRBD1. With the DNA end fitting TRBJ2-1 better, the J assignment may be wrong. The CDR3 runs 14 residues. Germline V gives CDR1 SGDLS, CDR2 YYNGEE. The CDR3 loop reads CASSVDRGLDEQFF. The CDR3 DNA sequence: TGTGCCAGCAGCGTAGACAGGGGGTTGGATGAGCAGTTCTTC.

This clonotype appeared a few times. This chain joins TRBV2 and TRBJ2-5, with D perhaps matching TRBD2 (6 bases). The V end lost 0 bases, the J end lost 5 bases, and 13 bases lay between the germline ends. The CDR3 runs to 15 residues. Germline V lookup: CDR1 SNHLY, CDR2 FYNNEI. CDR3 coding DNA: TGTGCCAGCAGTGAAGCGTCCGGGGGAACGGAGACCCAGTACTTC. Amino acids: CASSEASGGTETQYF.